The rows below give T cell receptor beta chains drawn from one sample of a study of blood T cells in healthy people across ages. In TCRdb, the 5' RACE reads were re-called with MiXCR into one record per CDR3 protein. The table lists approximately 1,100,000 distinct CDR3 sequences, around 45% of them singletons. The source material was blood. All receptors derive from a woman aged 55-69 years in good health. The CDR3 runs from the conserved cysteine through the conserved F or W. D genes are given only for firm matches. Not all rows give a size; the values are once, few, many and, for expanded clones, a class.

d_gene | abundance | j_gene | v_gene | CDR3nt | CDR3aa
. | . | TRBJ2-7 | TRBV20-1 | TGCAGTGCTAGAAGGGGAGGGGGGGCCGAGCAGTACTTC | CSARRGGGAEQYF
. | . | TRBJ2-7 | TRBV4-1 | TGCGCCAGCAGCCAGCAGACAGGCTACGAGCAGTACTTC | CASSQQTGYEQYF
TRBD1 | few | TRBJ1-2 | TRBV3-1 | TGTGCCAGCAGCCTGACCGCCGGGACAGGGAAAGGCTACACCTTC | CASSLTAGTGKGYTF
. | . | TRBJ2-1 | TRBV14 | TGTGCCAGCAGTCTCCGGGGTGAGGGGAGAGGCTACAATGAGCAGTTCTTC | CASSLRGEGRGYNEQFF
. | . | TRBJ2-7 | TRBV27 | TGTGCCAGCGCAAGCATAGGGGGAAGGTTTATGTACGAGCAGTACTTC | CASASIGGRFMYEQYF
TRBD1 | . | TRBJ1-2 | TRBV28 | TGTGCCAGCAGTTTGATCGGGGTGGGACAGGGAAGTGGCTACACCTTC | CASSLIGVGQGSGYTF
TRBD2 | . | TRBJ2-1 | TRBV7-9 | TGTGCCAGCAGCCCTAAGACTAGCGGGAGATTCCATGAGCAGTTCTTC | CASSPKTSGRFHEQFF
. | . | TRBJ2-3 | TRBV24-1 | TGTGCCACCAGTGATCCCCGCAGGGGGGACACAGATACGCAGTATTTT | CATSDPRRGDTDTQYF
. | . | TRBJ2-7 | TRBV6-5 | TGTGCCAGCAGTTACTCAAGCCCGGGACTCGGCTACGAGCAGTACTTC | CASSYSSPGLGYEQYF
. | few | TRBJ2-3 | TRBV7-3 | TGTGCCAGCAGCTTAAGGCGCGACGGGAACACAGATACGCAGTATTTT | CASSLRRDGNTDTQYF
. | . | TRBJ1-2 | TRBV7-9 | TGTGCCAGCAGCACGCAGGGTGATGGCTACACCTTC | CASSTQGDGYTF
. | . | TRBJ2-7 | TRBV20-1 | TGCAGTGCTAGGGTTGTGAAGCCGGCAGGTGAATACGAGCAGTACTTC | CSARVVKPAGEYEQYF
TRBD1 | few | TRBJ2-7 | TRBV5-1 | TGCGCCAGCAGCTTGGTTCTGGGACAGGGCTACGAGCAGTACTTC | CASSLVLGQGYEQYF
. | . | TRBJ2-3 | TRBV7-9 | TGTGCCAGCAGCTTAAAGTTATCAGGGTCAGATACGCAGTATTTT | CASSLKLSGSDTQYF
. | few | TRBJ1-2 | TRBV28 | TGTGCCAGCAGTGGGGACTCGCCTTGGAGTATGGGCTACACCTTC | CASSGDSPWSMGYTF
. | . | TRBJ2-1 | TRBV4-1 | TGCGCCAGCAGCCAAGTTGACCTGATGACCTACAATGAGCAGTTCTTC | CASSQVDLMTYNEQFF
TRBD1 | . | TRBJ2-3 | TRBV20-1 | TGCAGTGCTCGTCCCGGGACAGGTGCGGATACGCAGTATTTT | CSARPGTGADTQYF
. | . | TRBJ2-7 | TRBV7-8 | TGTGCCAGCAGCACTCGGCGGGGGCGCTACGAGCAGTACTTC | CASSTRRGRYEQYF
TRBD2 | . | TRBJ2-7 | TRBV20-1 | TGCAGTGCTAGAGACCTGGGGACTAGCGGGACGATCTCCGACGAGCAGTACTTC | CSARDLGTSGTISDEQYF
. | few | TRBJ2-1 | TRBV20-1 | TGCAGTGCTACGGGGCTCGATGAGCAGTTCTTC | CSATGLDEQFF
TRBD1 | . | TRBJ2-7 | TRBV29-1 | TGCAGCGTTGAAGAAACAGGGGTGGCCTACGAGCAGTACTTC | CSVEETGVAYEQYF
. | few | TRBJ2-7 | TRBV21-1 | TGTGCCAGCAGCAAAGCTCGTCGGGCCGGAAGTGGCGAGCAGTACTTC | CASSKARRAGSGEQYF
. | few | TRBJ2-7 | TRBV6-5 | TGTGCCAGCAGACGGGACCATAGCTCCTACGAGCAGTACTTC | CASRRDHSSYEQYF
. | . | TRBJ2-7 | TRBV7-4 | TGTGCCAGTCGGATGGGCGAGCAGTACTTC | CASRMGEQYF
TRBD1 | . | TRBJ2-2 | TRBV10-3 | TGTGCCATCAGTAGACAGGGTCGAAACACCGGGGAGCTGTTTTTT | CAISRQGRNTGELFF
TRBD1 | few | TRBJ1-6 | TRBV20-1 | TGCAGTGCTAGAGGCGGACAGGGCGTGCATAATTCACCCCTCCACTTT | CSARGGQGVHNSPLHF
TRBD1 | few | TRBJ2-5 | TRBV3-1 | TGTGCCAGCAGCCAAGGACAGGGGTTTGGGCAGTACTTC | CASSQGQGFGQYF
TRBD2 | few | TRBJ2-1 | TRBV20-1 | TGCAGTGCTAGGCCTAGCGGATCCTACAATGAGCAGTTCTTC | CSARPSGSYNEQFF
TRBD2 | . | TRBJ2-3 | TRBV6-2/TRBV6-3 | TGTGCCAGCAGAGGGACTAGCGGGAGGGCCCATACGCAGTATTTT | CASRGTSGRAHTQYF
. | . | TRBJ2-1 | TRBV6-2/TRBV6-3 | TGTGCCAGCAGTTACGATCTAGGGTCCTACAATGAGCAGTTCTTC | CASSYDLGSYNEQFF
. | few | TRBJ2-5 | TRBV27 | TGTGCCAGCAGTGTTTCTGGGTTGGAGACCCAGTACTTC | CASSVSGLETQYF
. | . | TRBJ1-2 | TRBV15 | TGTGCCACCAGCAGACGAACGGGCAGGAGCTGTGGCTACACCTTC | CATSRRTGRSCGYTF
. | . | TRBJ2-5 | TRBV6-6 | TGTGCCCGCAGTTACCCGGGACACCAAGAGACCCAGTACTTC | CARSYPGHQETQYF
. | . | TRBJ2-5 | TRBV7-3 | TGTGCCAGCAGCTTAGGAGGGGCCCAGGGACGGGAGACCCAGTACTTC | CASSLGGAQGRETQYF
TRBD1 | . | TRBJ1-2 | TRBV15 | TGTGCCACCAGCAGAGATACACAGGGGGTATATGGCTACACCTTC | CATSRDTQGVYGYTF
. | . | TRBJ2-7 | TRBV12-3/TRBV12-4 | TGTGCCTGCAGTTCACAGGGTCGGTTTGCCGAGCAGTACTTC | CACSSQGRFAEQYF
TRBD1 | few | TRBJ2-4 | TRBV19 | TGTGCCAGTACCCTCCGGGACAGGAGCAAAAACATTCAGTACTTC | CASTLRDRSKNIQYF
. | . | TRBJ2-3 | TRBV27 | TGTGCCAGCAGACCTGGCCCCCGACAGGTACTCACAGATACGCAGTATTTT | CASRPGPRQVLTDTQYF
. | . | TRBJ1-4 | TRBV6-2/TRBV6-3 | TGTGCCAGCAGTCGAAGACGTGCAACTAATGAAAAACTGTTTTTT | CASSRRRATNEKLFF
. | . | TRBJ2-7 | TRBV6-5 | TGTGCCAGCAGCCGTCACGCGAGGGCCTACGAGCAGTACTTC | CASSRHARAYEQYF
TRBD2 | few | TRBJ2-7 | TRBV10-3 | TGTGCCATCAGTAAGCGGGAGGGCGACGAGCAGTACTTC | CAISKREGDEQYF
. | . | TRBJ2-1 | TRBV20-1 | TGCAGTGCTAAGCCGGGAGTGAATGAGCAGTTCTTC | CSAKPGVNEQFF
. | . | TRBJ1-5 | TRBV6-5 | TGTGCCAGCAGTTACGGGTCGGGCAATCAGCCCCAGCATTTT | CASSYGSGNQPQHF
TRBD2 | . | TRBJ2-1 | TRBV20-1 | TGCAGTGCTAGTTCCGTCCCTAGCGGGAGCAATGAGCAGTTCTTC | CSASSVPSGSNEQFF
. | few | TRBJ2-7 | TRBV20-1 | TGCAGTGCTAGAGCTCAGGGGACCCCTCGGCGCGAGCAGTACTTC | CSARAQGTPRREQYF